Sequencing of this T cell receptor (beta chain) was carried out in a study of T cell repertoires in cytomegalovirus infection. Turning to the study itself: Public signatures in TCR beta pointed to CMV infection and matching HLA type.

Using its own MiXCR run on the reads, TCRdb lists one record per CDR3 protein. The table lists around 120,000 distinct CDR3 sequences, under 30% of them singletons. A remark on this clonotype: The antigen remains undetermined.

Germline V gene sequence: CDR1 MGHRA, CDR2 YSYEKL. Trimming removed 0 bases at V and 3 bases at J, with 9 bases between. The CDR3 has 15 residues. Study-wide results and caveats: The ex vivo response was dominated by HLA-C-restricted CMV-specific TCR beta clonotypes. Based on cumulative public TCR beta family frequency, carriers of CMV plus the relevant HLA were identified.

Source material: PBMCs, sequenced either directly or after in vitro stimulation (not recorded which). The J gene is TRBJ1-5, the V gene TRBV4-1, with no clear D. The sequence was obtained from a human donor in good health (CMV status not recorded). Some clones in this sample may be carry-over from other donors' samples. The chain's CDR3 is CASSQDQGPNQPQHF. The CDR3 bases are TGCGCCAGCAGCCAAGACCAAGGTCCCAATCAGCCCCAGCATTTT.